This T cell receptor beta chain was sequenced for a study of post-analysis software for immune sequencing data. Study-level findings and limits: F-measure co-clustering was strong for batch-matched samples. Compared with controls, patients had more of five or six TRBV segments, including TRBV5-6, TRBV5-1 and TRBV20-1.

Tagging with unique molecular identifiers was a feature of the TCR beta cDNA libraries. T cells numbering roughly 0.95 to 11 million gave rise to some 520,000 cDNA molecules. Via MiXCR, TCRdb re-called the PCR reads, giving one row per CDR3 protein. The sample yields around 400,000 distinct CDR3 sequences, 35% to 45% seen once. The trim removed 6 bases at V and 2 bases at J, leaving 11 bases unmatched. The germline V gene encodes CDR1 SNHLY and CDR2 FYNNEI. The CDR3 totals 16 residues. Regarding this clonotype: Its antigen is unidentified.

Sequenced material: blood. The chain links TRBV2 to TRBJ2-3, with 7 positions matching TRBD2. The sequence was collected from a girl aged 2 to 10 with multiple sclerosis. This CDR3 reads CASSPLQAGTTDTQYF. The CDR3 DNA is TGTGCCAGCAGCCCCCTTCAAGCGGGGACCACAGATACGCAGTATTTT.